The 20 T cell receptor beta chains below were found in one sample sequenced in a study of CD8 T cells in Susac syndrome. With random hexamers, roughly 0.45 to 1 ug RNA was reverse transcribed. Using its own MiXCR run on the immunoSEQ multiplex PCR reads, TCRdb lists one record per CDR3 protein. Of under 550,000 distinct CDR3 sequences detected, around 85% appear once; the ten largest clones hold roughly 0.11%. The sequenced sample was CD8+ T cells from PBMCs. The origin of the receptors is a human donor with multiple sclerosis.

V is TRBV2 and J is TRBJ1-1; 7 bases line up with TRBD1. The length of the CDR3 is 11 residues. Germline V gene sequence: CDR1 SNHLY, CDR2 FYNNEI. J gave up 6 bases and V 8 bases, and 3 bases lay outside the gene matches. The CDR3 DNA reads as TGTGCCAGCCCGGGGACAGCTGAAGCTTTCTTT. Its translation: CASPGTAEAFF.

V and J are TRBV7-6 and TRBJ1-5; D is unclear. The germline CDR1 and CDR2 sequences are SGHVS and FNYEAQ. V was shortened by 1 base and J by 6 bases, with 7 bases between the two germline ends. The CDR3 runs 13 residues. Here the CDR3 DNA reads TGTGCCAGCAGCTTAGGGTATTTTCAGCCCCAGCATTTT. Translating it yields CASSLGYFQPQHF.

The chain is built from TRBV7-9 and TRBJ2-7; 8 nucleotides line up with TRBD1. The J segment lost 4 bases and the V segment lost 1 base, leaving 9 bases of the junction unmatched. In germline, CDR1 is SEHNR, CDR2 FQNEAQ (reference sequence). CDR3 length: 16 residues. CDR3 protein: CASSLEGTGWGYEQYF. CDR3 nucleotides: TGTGCCAGCAGCTTAGAAGGGACAGGATGGGGGTACGAGCAGTACTTC.

This sequence joins TRBV7-9 and TRBJ1-2; D unclear. Trimming left V 2 bases short and J 4 bases short, with 8 bases between. The V gene's germline CDR1 is SEHNR and CDR2 FQNEAQ (reference sequence). The CDR3 is 13 amino acids. CDR3 coding DNA: TGTGCCAGCAGCTTACCCGCCAGCTATGGCTACACCTTC. This encodes CASSLPASYGYTF. The whole variable domain, remainder taken from reference TRBV7-9 and TRBJ1-2, is DTGVSQNPRHKITKRGQNVTFRCDPISEHNRLYWYRQTLGQGPEFLTYFQNEAQLEKSRLLSDRFSAERPKGSFSTLEIQRTEQGDSAMYLCASSLPASYGYTFGSGTRLTVV.

The V gene is TRBV20-1, the J gene TRBJ2-1; D gene uncertain. Deletions cut 5 bases from V and 0 bases from J, with 14 bases between. Germline-derived CDR1 and CDR2 are DFQATT and SNEGSKA (reference sequence). This CDR3 is built from 15 residues. CDR3 protein: CSAPPPVSSYNEQFF. Here the CDR3 DNA reads TGCAGTGCTCCCCCCCCGGTTAGCTCCTACAATGAGCAGTTCTTC.

The chain combines TRBV29-1 with TRBJ1-4; D possibly corresponds to TRBD1 (5 bases). This CDR3 has 13 residues. Per the germline V gene, CDR1 is SQVTM and CDR2 is ANQGSEA. The CDR3 spells CSFLRGEEEKLFF. The CDR3 DNA sequence: TGCAGTTTTCTCCGGGGGGAAGAGGAAAAACTGTTTTTT.

This rearrangement joins TRBV7-9 to TRBJ2-1, with 12 positions matching TRBD2. Germline lookup yields CDR1 SEHNR and CDR2 FQNEAQ (reference sequence). The J segment lost 9 bases and the V segment lost 6 bases, leaving 9 bases of the junction unmatched. The CDR3 length is 15 residues. The CDR3 sequence: CASRSPRLAGVEQFF. CDR3 bases: TGTGCCAGCAGATCGCCCCGACTAGCGGGAGTTGAGCAGTTCTTC.

The V and J genes are TRBV20-1 and TRBJ2-1; 10 nucleotides match TRBD2. The J segment lost 4 bases and the V segment lost 5 bases, leaving 8 bases of the junction unmatched. Germline V gives CDR1 DFQATT, CDR2 SNEGSKA (reference sequence). CDR3 size: 15 residues. The CDR3 DNA reads as TGCAGTGCTCCTCATACTAGCGGGGTTTACAATGAGCAGTTCTTC. It encodes CSAPHTSGVYNEQFF.

CDR3 loop: CASSQDLGAYNEQFF. The CDR3, as DNA: TGTGCCAGCAGCCAAGATTTAGGGGCCTACAATGAGCAGTTCTTC. This chain uses TRBV3-1 with TRBJ2-1; maybe TRBD1 (5 bases). CDR3 length: 15 residues. The V end was cut by 0 bases, the J end by 2 bases, with 8 bases between. Germline CDR1 is LGHDT and CDR2 is YNNKEL (reference sequence).

The chain carries TRBV12-3 or TRBV12-4 and TRBJ2-5, with TRBD2 matching over 7 bases. The CDR3 covers 15 residues. V shed 5 bases, J shed 1 base, and the junction held 7 bases outside the gene matches. The CDR3 sequence is CASSRAGGFQETQYF. CDR3 nucleotide sequence: TGTGCCAGCAGTCGGGCCGGGGGGTTCCAAGAGACCCAGTACTTC.

This clonotype was recorded a few times. The chain carries TRBV27 and TRBJ2-3; D uncertain. Germline V gives CDR1 MNHEY, CDR2 SMNVEV (reference sequence). Trimming took off 5 bases at V and 2 bases at J, with 11 bases between the two ends. The CDR3 has 14 residues. The CDR3 DNA reads TGTGCCAGCAGTCCTCCGGGCATCACAGATACGCAGTATTTT. Its protein is CASSPPGITDTQYF.

This CDR3 reads CASSQGASSNYGYTF. CDR3 in DNA: TGCGCCAGCAGCCAAGGGGCCTCCTCTAACTATGGCTACACCTTC. The gene calls are TRBV4-1 and TRBJ1-2; unclear D gene. Trimming removed 1 base at V and 0 bases at J, with 9 bases between. Looked up from germline, CDR1 is MGHRA and CDR2 is YSYEKL. The length of the CDR3 is 15 residues.

The chain combines TRBV9 with TRBJ2-1; D uncertain. This CDR3 has 14 amino acids. Germline CDR1 and CDR2: SGDLS and YYNGEE. V was trimmed by 3 bases and J by 0 bases, leaving 7 bases between them. The CDR3 sequence is CASSGASSYNEQFF. Here the CDR3 DNA reads TGTGCCAGCAGCGGGGCCAGCTCCTACAATGAGCAGTTCTTC.

CDR3 residues: CASSIPLKREISGELFF. The DNA of the CDR3 is TGTGCCAGTAGTATTCCTCTCAAGCGGGAGATTTCCGGGGAGCTGTTTTTT. The rearrangement uses TRBV19 and TRBJ2-2; 8 positions agree with TRBD2. CDR3 length: 17 amino acids. Trimming removed 3 bases from V and 6 bases from J; junction bases left unmatched: 12. Germline CDR1 reads LNHDA; CDR2 reads SQIVND (reference sequence).

A single count supports this clonotype. The chain has TRBV7-9 and TRBJ2-7; D remains ambiguous. The CDR3 has 11 amino acids. The ends were cut back, 8 bases at V and 2 bases at J, with 7 bases in the middle. Per germline, CDR1 SEHNR and CDR2 FQNEAQ (reference sequence). The CDR3 region has the DNA TGTGCCAGCGAGATTACCTACGAGCAGTACTTC. Its translation is CASEITYEQYF.

This chain joins TRBV4-1 and TRBJ1-1, with unresolved D. The V and J ends lost 2 bases and 2 bases respectively, with 9 bases between them. This CDR3 is built from 14 residues. Per germline, CDR1 MGHRA and CDR2 YSYEKL. For the CDR3, the DNA is TGCGCCAGCAGCCAATACGGAGCCAACACTGAAGCTTTCTTT. Its translation: CASSQYGANTEAFF.

Notes on this clonotype: Sequence at one end of the junction differs from germline and may be a read error. This rearrangement joins TRBV9 to TRBJ1-1; a possible D gene is TRBD1 (5 bases). The CDR3 runs 14 residues. Germline V gives CDR1 SGDLS, CDR2 YYNGEE. CDR3 nucleotides: TGTGCCAGCAGCGTCACAGGAGCTGGCACTGAAGATTTCTTT. It is translated as CASSVTGAGTEDFF.

This clonotype was counted only a few times. In DNA, the CDR3 is TGTGCCAGCAGCTTGGGAGATCAGGGCTACACCTTC. Protein product: CASSLGDQGYTF. This chain joins TRBV5-5 and TRBJ1-2; D unclear. Germline V lookup: CDR1 SGHKS, CDR2 YYEKEE (reference sequence). V lost 0 bases and J 8 bases, leaving 8 bases between the germline ends. The CDR3 consists of 12 residues.

In nucleotides, the CDR3 is TGCGCCAGCAGCCAAGATGCCTCAGGGGGGGAGACCCAGTACTTC. Translation: CASSQDASGGETQYF. The V gene is TRBV4-1, the J gene TRBJ2-5, with D possibly matching TRBD1 (7 bases). The CDR3 length is 15 residues. CDR1 and CDR2 (germline): MGHRA, YSYEKL. V was trimmed by 0 bases and J by 5 bases, leaving 13 bases between them.

This clonotype was recorded only once. The chain carries TRBV14 and TRBJ2-1, with 12 bases matching TRBD2. Germline trimming cut 3 bases from V and 10 bases from J; bases unmatched to any gene: 7. CDR1 SGHDN and CDR2 FVKESK come from the germline V gene. The CDR3 is made up of 15 amino acids. CDR3: CASSQRLAGVVEQFF. The CDR3 bases are TGTGCCAGCAGCCAGAGACTAGCGGGAGTAGTAGAGCAGTTCTTC.